This T cell receptor beta chain stems from a study of blood T cell repertoires in COVID-19. Overall study context: Specimens from acute and convalescent COVID-19 originated in the United States, Italy and Spain.

In the authors' workflow: Reference gene primer amplification gave estimated nucleated cell counts. Measured with immunoSEQ multiplex PCR; TCRdb has only the in-frame clones, and not every one. That table gives V, J and clone size, and the DNA gave D and trimming. The data contain around 140,000 clones, 75% to 90% of them singletons. With 5 bases clipped from V and 0 bases from J, the junction kept 5 bases outside the gene matches. CDR3 length: 15 residues. Germline V gives CDR1 SGHTA, CDR2 FQGTGA. This clone was observed a single time. Sample: peripheral blood. This clonotype originated in a man between 60 and 75 years old with COVID-19, enrolled during active disease. The chain uses TRBV7-3 and TRBJ2-7; 9 bases agree with TRBD1. The DNA of the CDR3 is TGTGCCAGCAGCATGACAGGGGGACACTCCTACGAGCAGTACTTC. Translating it yields CASSMTGGHSYEQYF. Combining the CDR3 with reference TRBV7-3 and TRBJ2-7 gives the whole variable domain GAGVSQTPSNKVTEKGKYVELRCDPISGHTALYWYRQSLGQGPEFLIYFQGTGAADDSGLPNDRFFAVRPEGSVSTLKIQRTERGDSAVYLCASSMTGGHSYEQYFGPGTRLTVT.